This entry features one TCR beta chain sequence. These data originate in a study of T-cell memory formation after mild COVID-19. This CDR3 comprises 13 residues. V dropped 2 bases and J dropped 9 bases, with 11 bases sitting between them. CDR1 and CDR2 from the germline V gene are SGHAT and FQNNGV. One entry per CDR3 protein, called by TCRdb with MiXCR from the 5' RACE reads. The data hold approximately 99,000 distinct CDR3 sequences, with over 15% observed a single time. This TCR was recovered from a man younger than 35 who had mild COVID-19 (a few samples of this study predate the infection). Cell type and time point are not known. This chain connects TRBV11-2 to TRBJ2-1; D is unclear. The sample consisted of PBMCs or a T cell subset sorted from them (not recorded which). The CDR3 here is CASSLSPTSEQFF. DNA for the CDR3: TGTGCCAGCAGCTTATCCCCTACATCTGAGCAGTTCTTC.